This T cell receptor (beta chain) was found in a study of T cell changes during pregnancy in multiple sclerosis (dated by TCRdb to between 2018 and 2021). For context, the study as a whole: In women with multiple sclerosis, the researchers looked at how the T cell repertoire shifted as pregnancy progressed.

CDR1 LGHNT and CDR2 FRNRAP were looked up in the germline V gene. Deletion took 0 bases off V and 8 bases off J, with a span of 16 bases between the germline ends. From the cysteine up to the phenylalanine, the CDR3 has a length of 16 residues. Of the read, only the CDR3 DNA is kept; its 48 bases are in frame from base 1. The library was made by the immunoSEQ multiplex PCR assay. Held by TCRdb, this immuneACCESS table contains in-frame sequences only and omits some clones. Under half of the omission traces to an unresolved V gene where checked; the cause of the rest is unknown. The sample table shows roughly 40,000 clones, and more than 85% are seen once. Of the sample, over 10% is held by the ten largest clones. This clone showed up just a few times. Its antigen is not yet known. No quality values exist for individual bases; no much larger clone is one base distant.

Sequencing used CD8+ T cells from peripheral blood mononuclear cells, obtained in the first trimester of pregnancy. Recombination linked TRBV12-5 to TRBJ1-4; the D gene is perhaps TRBD1, from 5 matching bases. The sequence was obtained from a female donor with multiple sclerosis, enrolled in a pregnancy study. The DNA reads TGTGCTAGTGGTTTGGTATGGGGGGGAGGAAGGGAAAAACTGTTTTTT. This encodes CASGLVWGGGREKLFF.